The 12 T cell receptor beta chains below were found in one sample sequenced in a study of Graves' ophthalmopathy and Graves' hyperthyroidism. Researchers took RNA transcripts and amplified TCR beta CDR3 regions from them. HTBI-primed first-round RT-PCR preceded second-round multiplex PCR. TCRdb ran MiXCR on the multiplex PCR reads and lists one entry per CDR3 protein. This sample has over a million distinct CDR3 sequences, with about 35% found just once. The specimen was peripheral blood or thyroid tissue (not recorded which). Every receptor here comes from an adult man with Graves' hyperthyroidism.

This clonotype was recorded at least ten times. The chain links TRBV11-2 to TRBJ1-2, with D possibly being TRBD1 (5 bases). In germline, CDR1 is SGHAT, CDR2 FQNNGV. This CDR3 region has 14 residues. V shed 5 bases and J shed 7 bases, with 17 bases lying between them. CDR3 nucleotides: TGTGCCAGCAGCCCCTCCCCCAGGGAAGTTGGCTACACCTTC. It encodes CASSPSPREVGYTF. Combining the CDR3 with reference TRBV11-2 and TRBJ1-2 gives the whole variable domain EAGVAQSPRYKIIEKRQSVAFWCNPISGHATLYWYQQILGQGPKLLIQFQNNGVVDDSQLPKDRFSAERLKGVDSTLKIQPAKLEDSAVYLCASSPSPREVGYTFGSGTRLTVV.

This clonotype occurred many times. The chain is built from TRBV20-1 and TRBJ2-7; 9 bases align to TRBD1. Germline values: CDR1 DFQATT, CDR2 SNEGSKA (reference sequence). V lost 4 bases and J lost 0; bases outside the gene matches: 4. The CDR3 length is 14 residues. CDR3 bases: TGCAGTGCTACCGGGACAGGGAGCTCCTACGAGCAGTACTTC. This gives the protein CSATGTGSSYEQYF.

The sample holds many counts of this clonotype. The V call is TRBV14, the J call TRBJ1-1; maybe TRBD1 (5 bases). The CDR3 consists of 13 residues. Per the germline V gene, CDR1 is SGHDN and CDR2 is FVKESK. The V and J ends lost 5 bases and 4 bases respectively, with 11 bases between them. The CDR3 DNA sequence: TGTGCCAGCAGCACGGTCGGGACCACTGAAGCTTTCTTT. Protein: CASSTVGTTEAFF.

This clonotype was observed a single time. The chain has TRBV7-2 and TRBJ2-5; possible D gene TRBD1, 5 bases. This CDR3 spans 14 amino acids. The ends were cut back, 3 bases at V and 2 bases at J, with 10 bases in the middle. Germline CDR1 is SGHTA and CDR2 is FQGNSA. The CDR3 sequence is CASSLTREQETQYF. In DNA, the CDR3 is TGTGCCAGCAGCTTGACCAGGGAACAAGAGACCCAGTACTTC.

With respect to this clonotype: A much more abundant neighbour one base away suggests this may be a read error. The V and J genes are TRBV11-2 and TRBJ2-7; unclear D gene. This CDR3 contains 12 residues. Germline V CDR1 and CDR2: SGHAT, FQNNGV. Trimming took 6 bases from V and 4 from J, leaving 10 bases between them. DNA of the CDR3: TGTGCCAGCAGGAACAGTCGGTACGAGCAGTACTTC. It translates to CASRNSRYEQYF.

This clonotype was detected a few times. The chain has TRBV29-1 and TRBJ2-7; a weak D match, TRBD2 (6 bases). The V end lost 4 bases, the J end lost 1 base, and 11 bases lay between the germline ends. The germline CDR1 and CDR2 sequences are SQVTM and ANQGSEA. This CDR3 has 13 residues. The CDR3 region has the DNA TGCAGCGTTGGCACTAGCTATTCCTACGAGCAGTACTTC. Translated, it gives CSVGTSYSYEQYF.

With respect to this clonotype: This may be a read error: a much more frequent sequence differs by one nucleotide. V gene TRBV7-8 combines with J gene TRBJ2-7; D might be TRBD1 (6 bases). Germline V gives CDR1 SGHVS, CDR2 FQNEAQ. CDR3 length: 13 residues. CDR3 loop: CASSLEQGTEQYF. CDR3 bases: TGCGCCAGCAGCCTGGAACAGGGAACCGAGCAGTACTTC.

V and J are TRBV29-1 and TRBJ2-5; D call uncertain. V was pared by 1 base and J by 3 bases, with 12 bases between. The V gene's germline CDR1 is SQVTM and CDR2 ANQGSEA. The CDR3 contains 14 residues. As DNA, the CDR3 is TGCAGCGTTGAAGCTTCAACAATGGAAGAGACCCAGTACTTC. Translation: CSVEASTMEETQYF.

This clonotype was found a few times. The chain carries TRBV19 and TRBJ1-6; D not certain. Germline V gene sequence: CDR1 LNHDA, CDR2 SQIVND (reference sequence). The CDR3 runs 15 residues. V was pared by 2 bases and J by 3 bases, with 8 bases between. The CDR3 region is CASSIQRLYNSPLHF. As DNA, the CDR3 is TGTGCCAGTAGTATACAGCGTCTCTATAATTCACCCCTCCACTTT.

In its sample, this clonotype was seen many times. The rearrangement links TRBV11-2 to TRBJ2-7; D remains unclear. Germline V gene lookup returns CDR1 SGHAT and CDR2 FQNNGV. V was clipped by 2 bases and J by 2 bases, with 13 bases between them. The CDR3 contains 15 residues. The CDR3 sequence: CASSLSSLAPYEQYF. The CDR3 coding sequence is TGTGCCAGCAGCTTATCCTCGCTCGCCCCCTACGAGCAGTACTTC. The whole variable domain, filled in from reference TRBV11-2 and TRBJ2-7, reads EAGVAQSPRYKIIEKRQSVAFWCNPISGHATLYWYQQILGQGPKLLIQFQNNGVVDDSQLPKDRFSAERLKGVDSTLKIQPAKLEDSAVYLCASSLSSLAPYEQYFGPGTRLTVT.

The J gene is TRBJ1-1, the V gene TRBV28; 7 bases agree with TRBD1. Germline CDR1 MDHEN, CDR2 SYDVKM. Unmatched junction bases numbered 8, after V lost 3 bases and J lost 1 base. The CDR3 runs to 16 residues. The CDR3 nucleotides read TGTGCCAGCAGTTTCTTCACTCGACAGGGGAACACTGAAGCTTTCTTT. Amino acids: CASSFFTRQGNTEAFF.

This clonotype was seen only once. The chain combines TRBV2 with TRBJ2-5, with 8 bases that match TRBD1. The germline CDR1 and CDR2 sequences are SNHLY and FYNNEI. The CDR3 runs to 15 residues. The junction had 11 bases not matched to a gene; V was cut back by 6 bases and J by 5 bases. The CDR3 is CASSQGQGAFETQYF. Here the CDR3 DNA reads TGTGCCAGCAGCCAAGGGCAGGGGGCCTTTGAGACCCAGTACTTC.